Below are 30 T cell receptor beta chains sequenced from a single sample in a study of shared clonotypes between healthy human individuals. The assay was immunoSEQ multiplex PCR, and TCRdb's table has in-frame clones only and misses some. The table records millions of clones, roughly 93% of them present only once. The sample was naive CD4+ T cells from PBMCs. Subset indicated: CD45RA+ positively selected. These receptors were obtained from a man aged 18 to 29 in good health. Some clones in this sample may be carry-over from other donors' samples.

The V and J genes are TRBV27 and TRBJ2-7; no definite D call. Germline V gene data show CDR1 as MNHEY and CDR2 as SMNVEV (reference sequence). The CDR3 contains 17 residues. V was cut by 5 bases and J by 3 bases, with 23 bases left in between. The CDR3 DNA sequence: TGTGCCAGCAGTCCTACCCGTCCAGATAACCCACGCTACGAGCAGTACTTC. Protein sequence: CASSPTRPDNPRYEQYF.

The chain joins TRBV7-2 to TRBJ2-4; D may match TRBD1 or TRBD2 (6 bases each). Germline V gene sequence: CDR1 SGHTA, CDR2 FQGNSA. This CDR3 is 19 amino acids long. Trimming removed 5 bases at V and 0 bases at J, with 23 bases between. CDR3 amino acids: CASSRRRGGSGLAKNIQYF. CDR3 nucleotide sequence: TGTGCCAGCAGCCGCCGGAGAGGGGGTAGCGGTTTAGCCAAAAACATTCAGTACTTC. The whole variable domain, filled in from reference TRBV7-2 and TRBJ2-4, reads GAGVSQSPSNKVTEKGKDVELRCDPISGHTALYWYRQSLGQGLEFLIYFQGNSAPDKSGLPSDRFSAERTGGSVSTLTIQRTQQEDSAVYLCASSRRRGGSGLAKNIQYFGAGTRLSVL.

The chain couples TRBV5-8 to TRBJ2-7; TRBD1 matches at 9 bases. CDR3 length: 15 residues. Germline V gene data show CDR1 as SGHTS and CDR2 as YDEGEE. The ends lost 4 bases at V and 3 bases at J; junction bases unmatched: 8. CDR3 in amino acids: CASSIGQGINYEQYF. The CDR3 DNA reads TGTGCCAGCAGCATCGGACAGGGGATCAACTACGAGCAGTACTTC.

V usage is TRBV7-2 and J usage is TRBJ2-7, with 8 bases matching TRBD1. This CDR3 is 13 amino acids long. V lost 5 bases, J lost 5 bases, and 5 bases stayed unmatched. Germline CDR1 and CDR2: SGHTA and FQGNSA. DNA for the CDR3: TGTGCCAGCAGCCCAGGGACAGGCCACGAGCAGTACTTC. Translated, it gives CASSPGTGHEQYF.

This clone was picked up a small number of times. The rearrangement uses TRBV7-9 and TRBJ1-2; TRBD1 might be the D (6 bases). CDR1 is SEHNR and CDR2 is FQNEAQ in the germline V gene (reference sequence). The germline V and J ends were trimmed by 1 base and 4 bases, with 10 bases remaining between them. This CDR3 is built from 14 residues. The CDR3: CASSLVRTAYGYTF. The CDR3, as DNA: TGTGCCAGCAGCTTAGTCCGGACAGCCTATGGCTACACCTTC. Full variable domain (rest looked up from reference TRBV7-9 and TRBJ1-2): DTGVSQNPRHKITKRGQNVTFRCDPISEHNRLYWYRQTLGQGPEFLTYFQNEAQLEKSRLLSDRFSAERPKGSFSTLEIQRTEQGDSAMYLCASSLVRTAYGYTFGSGTRLTVV.

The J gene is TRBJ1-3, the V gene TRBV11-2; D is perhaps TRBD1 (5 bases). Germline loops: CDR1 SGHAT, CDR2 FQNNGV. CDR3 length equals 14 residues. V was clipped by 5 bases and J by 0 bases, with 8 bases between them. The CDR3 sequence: CASSEQGSGNTIYF. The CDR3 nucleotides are TGTGCCAGCAGCGAGCAGGGCTCTGGAAACACCATATATTTT.

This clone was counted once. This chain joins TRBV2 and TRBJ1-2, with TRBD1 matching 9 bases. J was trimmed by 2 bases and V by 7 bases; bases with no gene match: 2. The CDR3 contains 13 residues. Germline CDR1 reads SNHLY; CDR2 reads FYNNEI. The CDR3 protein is CASTGQGNYGYTF. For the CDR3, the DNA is TGTGCCAGCACGGGACAGGGAAACTATGGCTACACCTTC.

CDR3 amino acids: CASSPRISGEQFF. Written as DNA, the CDR3 is TGTGCCAGCAGCCCACGAATATCGGGGGAGCAGTTCTTC. The V and J genes are TRBV7-3 and TRBJ2-1; D might be TRBD2 (5 bases). The CDR3 loop spans 13 amino acids. Germline CDR1 reads SGHTA; CDR2 reads FQGTGA. V was cut by 5 bases and J by 10 bases, with 15 bases left in between.

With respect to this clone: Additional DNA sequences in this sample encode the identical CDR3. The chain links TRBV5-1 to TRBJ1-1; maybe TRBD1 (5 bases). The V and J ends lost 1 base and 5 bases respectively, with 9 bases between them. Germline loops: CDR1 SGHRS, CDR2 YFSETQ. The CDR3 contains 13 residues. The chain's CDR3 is CASSLQGGTEAFF. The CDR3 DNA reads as TGCGCCAGCAGCTTGCAGGGAGGAACTGAAGCTTTCTTT.

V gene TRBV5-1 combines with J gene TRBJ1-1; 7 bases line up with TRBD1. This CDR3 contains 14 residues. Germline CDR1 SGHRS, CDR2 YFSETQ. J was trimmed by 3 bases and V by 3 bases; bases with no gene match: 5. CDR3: CASSSQGTYTEAFF. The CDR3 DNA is TGCGCCAGCAGCTCACAGGGGACTTACACTGAAGCTTTCTTT.

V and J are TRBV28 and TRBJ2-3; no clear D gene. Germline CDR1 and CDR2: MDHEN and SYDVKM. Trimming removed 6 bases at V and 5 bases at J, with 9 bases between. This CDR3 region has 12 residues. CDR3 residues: CASSLRLDTQYF. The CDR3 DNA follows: TGTGCCAGCAGCCTACGACTAGATACGCAGTATTTT. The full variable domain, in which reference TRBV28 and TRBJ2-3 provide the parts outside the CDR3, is DVKVTQSSRYLVKRTGEKVFLECVQDMDHENMFWYRQDPGLGLRLIYFSYDVKMKEKGDIPEGYSVSREKKERFSLILESASTNQTSMYLCASSLRLDTQYFGPGTRLTVL.

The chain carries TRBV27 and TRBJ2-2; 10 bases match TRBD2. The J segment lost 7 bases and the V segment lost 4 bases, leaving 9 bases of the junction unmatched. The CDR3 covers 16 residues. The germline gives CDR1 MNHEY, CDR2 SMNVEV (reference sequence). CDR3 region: CASSSYKREGVGELFF. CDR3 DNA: TGTGCCAGCAGTTCGTACAAGCGGGAGGGGGTCGGGGAGCTGTTTTTT.

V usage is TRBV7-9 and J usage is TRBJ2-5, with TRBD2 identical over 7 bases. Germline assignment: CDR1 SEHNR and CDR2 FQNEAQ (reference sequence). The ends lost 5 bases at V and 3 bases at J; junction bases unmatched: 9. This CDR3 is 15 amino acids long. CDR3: CASSGLWGGEETQYF. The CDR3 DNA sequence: TGTGCCAGCAGCGGCCTGTGGGGGGGTGAAGAGACCCAGTACTTC. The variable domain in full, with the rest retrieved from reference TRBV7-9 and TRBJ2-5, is DTGVSQNPRHKITKRGQNVTFRCDPISEHNRLYWYRQTLGQGPEFLTYFQNEAQLEKSRLLSDRFSAERPKGSFSTLEIQRTEQGDSAMYLCASSGLWGGEETQYFGPGTRLLVL.

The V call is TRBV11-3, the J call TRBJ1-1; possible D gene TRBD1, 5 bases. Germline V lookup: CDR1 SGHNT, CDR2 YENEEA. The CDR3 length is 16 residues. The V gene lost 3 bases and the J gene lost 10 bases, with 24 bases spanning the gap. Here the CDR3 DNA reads TGTGCCAGCAGCTTTGGAGGTGTTGGGGCGGGGGTGACAGCTTTCTTT. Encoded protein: CASSFGGVGAGVTAFF.

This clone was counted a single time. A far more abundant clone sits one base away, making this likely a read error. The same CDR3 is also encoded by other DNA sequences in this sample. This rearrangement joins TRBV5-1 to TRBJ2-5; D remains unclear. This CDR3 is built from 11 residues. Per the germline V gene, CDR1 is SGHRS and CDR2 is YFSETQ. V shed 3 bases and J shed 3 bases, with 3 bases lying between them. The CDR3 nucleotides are TGCGCCAGCAGCTGGGAAGAGACCCAGTACTTC. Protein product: CASSWEETQYF.

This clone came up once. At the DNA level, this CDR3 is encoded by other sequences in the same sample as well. Written as DNA, the CDR3 is TGTGCCAGCAGTTACTCTGTCGGCGGGTCCTACGAGCAGTACTTC. Residues: CASSYSVGGSYEQYF. The chain uses TRBV6-5 and TRBJ2-7; D perhaps matches TRBD2 (5 bases). Trimming shortened V by 0 bases and J by 1 base, and 10 bases separated the two germline ends. This CDR3 comprises 15 residues. Germline V gene sequence: CDR1 MNHEY, CDR2 SVGAGI.

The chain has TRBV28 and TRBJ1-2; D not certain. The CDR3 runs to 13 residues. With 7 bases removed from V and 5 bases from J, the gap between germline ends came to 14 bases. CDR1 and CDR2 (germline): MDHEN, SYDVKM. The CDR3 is CASKSPEAYGYTF. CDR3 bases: TGTGCCAGCAAGAGTCCCGAGGCTTATGGCTACACCTTC.

CDR3 region: CASSRTSGTGTYEQYF. CDR3 bases: TGTGCCAGTAGTAGAACCTCCGGGACAGGGACCTACGAGCAGTACTTC. The rearrangement uses TRBV19 and TRBJ2-7, with 9 bases aligning to TRBD1. V shed 4 bases, J shed 2 bases, and the junction held 9 bases outside the gene matches. The CDR3 runs to 16 residues. Germline values: CDR1 LNHDA, CDR2 SQIVND (reference sequence).

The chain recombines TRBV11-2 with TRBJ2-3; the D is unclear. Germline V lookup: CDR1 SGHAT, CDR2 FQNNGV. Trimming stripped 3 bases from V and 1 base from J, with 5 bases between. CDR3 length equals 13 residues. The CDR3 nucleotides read TGTGCCAGCAGCTTCTTACGCACAGATACGCAGTATTTT. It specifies CASSFLRTDTQYF.

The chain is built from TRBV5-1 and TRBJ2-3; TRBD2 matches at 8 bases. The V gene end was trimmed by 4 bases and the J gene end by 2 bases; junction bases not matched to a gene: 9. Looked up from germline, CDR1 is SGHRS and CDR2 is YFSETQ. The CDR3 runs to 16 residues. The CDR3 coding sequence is TGCGCCAGCAGCACAATAACTAGCGGTTCCACAGATACGCAGTATTTT. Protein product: CASSTITSGSTDTQYF.

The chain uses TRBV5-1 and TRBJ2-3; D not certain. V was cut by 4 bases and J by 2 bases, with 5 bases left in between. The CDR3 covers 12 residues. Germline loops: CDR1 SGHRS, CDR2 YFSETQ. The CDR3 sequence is CASSVPTDTQYF. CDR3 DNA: TGCGCCAGCAGCGTCCCCACAGATACGCAGTATTTT.

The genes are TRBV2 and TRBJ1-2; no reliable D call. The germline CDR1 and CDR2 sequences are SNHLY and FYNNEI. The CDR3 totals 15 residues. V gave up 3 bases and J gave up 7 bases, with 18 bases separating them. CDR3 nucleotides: TGTGCCAGCAGTGATCAGTCCGGAGCCCAGGTTGGCTACACCTTC. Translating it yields CASSDQSGAQVGYTF. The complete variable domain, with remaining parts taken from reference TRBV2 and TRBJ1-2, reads EPEVTQTPSHQVTQMGQEVILRCVPISNHLYFYWYRQILGQKVEFLVSFYNNEISEKSEIFDDQFSVERPDGSNFTLKIRSTKLEDSAMYFCASSDQSGAQVGYTFGSGTRLTVV.

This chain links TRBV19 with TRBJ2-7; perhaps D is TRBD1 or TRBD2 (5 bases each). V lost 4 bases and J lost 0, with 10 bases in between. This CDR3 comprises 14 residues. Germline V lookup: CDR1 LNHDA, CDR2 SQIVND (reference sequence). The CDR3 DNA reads TGTGCCAGTAGTAGGCCGGGACCCTCCTACGAGCAGTACTTC. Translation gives CASSRPGPSYEQYF.

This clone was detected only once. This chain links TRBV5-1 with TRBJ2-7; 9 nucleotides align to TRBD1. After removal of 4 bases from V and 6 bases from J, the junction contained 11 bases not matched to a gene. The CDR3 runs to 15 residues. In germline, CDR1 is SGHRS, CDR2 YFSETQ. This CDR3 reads CASSDPRTGEVEQYF. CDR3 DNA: TGCGCCAGCAGCGATCCACGGACAGGGGAGGTCGAGCAGTACTTC.

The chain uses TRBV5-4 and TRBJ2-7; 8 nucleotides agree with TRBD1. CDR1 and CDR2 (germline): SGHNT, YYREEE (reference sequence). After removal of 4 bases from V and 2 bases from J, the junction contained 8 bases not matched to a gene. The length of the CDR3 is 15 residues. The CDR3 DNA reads TGTGCCAGCAGCCGACCCGGGACAGGAGCCTACGAGCAGTACTTC. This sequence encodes CASSRPGTGAYEQYF.

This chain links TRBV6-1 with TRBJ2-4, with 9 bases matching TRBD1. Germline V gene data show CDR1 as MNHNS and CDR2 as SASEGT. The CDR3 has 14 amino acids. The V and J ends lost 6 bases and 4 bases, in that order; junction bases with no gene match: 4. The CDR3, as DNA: TGTGCCAGCAGACAAGGGACAGGGAAAAACATTCAGTACTTC. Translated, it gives CASRQGTGKNIQYF.

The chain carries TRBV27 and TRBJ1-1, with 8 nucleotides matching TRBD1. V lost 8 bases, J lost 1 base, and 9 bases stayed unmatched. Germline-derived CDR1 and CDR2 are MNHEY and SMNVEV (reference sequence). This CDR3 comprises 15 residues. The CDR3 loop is CASGRGQVTNTEAFF. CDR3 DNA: TGTGCCAGCGGGAGGGGACAGGTAACGAACACTGAAGCTTTCTTT.

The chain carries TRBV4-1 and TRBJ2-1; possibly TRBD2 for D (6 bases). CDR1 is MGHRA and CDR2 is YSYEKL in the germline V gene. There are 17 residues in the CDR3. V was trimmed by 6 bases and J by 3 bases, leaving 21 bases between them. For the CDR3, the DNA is TGCGCCAGCAGTTACGAAACGGAGCGGGTTTACTACAATGAGCAGTTCTTC. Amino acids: CASSYETERVYYNEQFF.

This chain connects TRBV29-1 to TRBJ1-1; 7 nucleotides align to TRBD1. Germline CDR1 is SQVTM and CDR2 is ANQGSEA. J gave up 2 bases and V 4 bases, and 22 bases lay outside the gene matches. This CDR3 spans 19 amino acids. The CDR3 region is CSVAPILSRDSHPNTEAFF. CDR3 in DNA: TGCAGCGTTGCGCCTATTCTTTCCCGGGACAGCCACCCAAACACTGAAGCTTTCTTT.

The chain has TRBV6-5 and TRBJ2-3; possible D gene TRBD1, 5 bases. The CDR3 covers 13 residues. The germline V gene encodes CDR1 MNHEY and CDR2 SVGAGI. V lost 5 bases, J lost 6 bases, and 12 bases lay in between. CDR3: CASSEFNRDTQYF. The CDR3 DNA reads TGTGCCAGCAGTGAGTTTAACAGGGATACGCAGTATTTT.